Below, 9 T cell receptor beta chains from the same sample are listed, as sequenced in a study of shared clonotypes between healthy human individuals. The protocol was immunoSEQ multiplex PCR, while the TCRdb copy is restricted to in-frame clones and leaves out a portion. Here the sample spans about 2.4 million clones, over 85% being singletons. What was sequenced was naive CD4+ T cells from PBMCs. Subset specified: CD45RA+ positively selected. The receptor source for this set is a man aged 18 to 29 in good health. Some clones in this sample may be carry-over from other donors' samples.

This clone has just a few counts. This sample also contains other DNA sequences that code for the same CDR3. This rearrangement joins TRBV6-6 to TRBJ2-7, with 9 bases matching TRBD1. Germline assignment: CDR1 MNHNY and CDR2 SVGAGI (reference sequence). There are 14 residues in the CDR3. Trimming at V came to 2 bases and at J to 2 bases, leaving 1 base not matched to a gene. The CDR3 region is CASSYGTGPYEQYF. The CDR3 region has the DNA TGTGCCAGCAGTTACGGGACAGGGCCCTACGAGCAGTACTTC.

This chain joins TRBV10-3 and TRBJ2-3, with 11 bases lining up with TRBD2. Germline loops: CDR1 ENHRY, CDR2 SYGVKD. This CDR3 is built from 16 residues. V lost 5 bases and J lost 2; bases outside the gene matches: 6. Written as DNA, the CDR3 is TGTGCCATCAGTTACTTGGGACTAGCGGACACAGATACGCAGTATTTT. Its protein product is CAISYLGLADTDTQYF.

V and J are TRBV5-1 and TRBJ2-6; 12 bases are a match to TRBD1. V shed 4 bases, J shed 1 base, and the junction held 6 bases outside the gene matches. The CDR3 contains 18 residues. CDR1 is SGHRS, CDR2 YFSETQ, per germline. The CDR3 DNA reads as TGCGCCAGCAGCGAACCGGGACAGGGGGCTTCTGGGGCCAACGTCCTGACTTTC. Amino acid sequence: CASSEPGQGASGANVLTF.

V and J are TRBV29-1 and TRBJ1-4; the match to TRBD1 covers 8 bases. Germline assignment: CDR1 SQVTM and CDR2 ANQGSEA. The CDR3 has 12 residues. The junction had 4 bases not matched to a gene; V was cut back by 7 bases and J by 6 bases. The CDR3 coding sequence is TGCAGCGCGCAGGGGGCGGATGAAAAACTGTTTTTT. Residues: CSAQGADEKLFF.

This chain links TRBV28 with TRBJ1-2; 9 bases fit TRBD1. Germline CDR1 and CDR2: MDHEN and SYDVKM. The V and J ends lost 5 bases and 8 bases, in that order; junction bases with no gene match: 12. The CDR3 covers 15 residues. The CDR3, as DNA: TGTGCCAGCAGTCTTTGGGACAGGGCCTCGGGCGGCTACACCTTC. Its translation is CASSLWDRASGGYTF.

The chain links TRBV28 to TRBJ2-1; either TRBD1 or TRBD2 may fit D (5 bases each). Germline V gene data show CDR1 as MDHEN and CDR2 as SYDVKM. Trimming left V 1 base short and J 1 base short, with 8 bases between. There are 15 residues in the CDR3. The DNA for the CDR3 is TGTGCCAGCAGTTTATTGGGGGTGTCCTACAATGAGCAGTTCTTC. It is translated as CASSLLGVSYNEQFF.

The V and J genes are TRBV30 and TRBJ2-5; 9 nucleotides align to TRBD2. The tail of the sequence fits TRBJ2-7 better, so the J call may be wrong. The CDR3 covers 17 residues. Germline values: CDR1 GTSNPN, CDR2 SVGIG (reference sequence). DNA of the CDR3: TGTGCCTGGAGTCGTAGCGGGAGTGGGAAAGGCTCCTACGAGCAGTACTTC. It is translated as CAWSRSGSGKGSYEQYF.

This clone has only one observation. V usage is TRBV7-2 and J usage is TRBJ2-7; TRBD2 matches 9 bases. V lost 6 bases to trimming and J lost 1 base; unmatched junction nucleotides: 13. CDR1 is SGHTA, CDR2 FQGNSA, per germline. The CDR3 extends over 17 amino acids. The CDR3 loop is CASSWGFSGSASYEQYF. The CDR3 region has the DNA TGTGCCAGCAGTTGGGGTTTTAGCGGGAGCGCTTCCTACGAGCAGTACTTC.

The V call is TRBV30, the J call TRBJ2-1; 7 bases are a match to TRBD1. Germline trimming cut 1 base from V and 3 bases from J; bases unmatched to any gene: 6. CDR1 is GTSNPN, CDR2 SVGIG, per germline (reference sequence). This CDR3 has 15 amino acids. The CDR3 DNA reads TGTGCCTGGAGTGAGGGGCAGGGGGACTACAATGAGCAGTTCTTC. Translating gives CAWSEGQGDYNEQFF.